The 27 T cell receptor beta chains reported below all come from one sample, sequenced in a study of blood T cell repertoires in COVID-19. Here immunoSEQ multiplex PCR was the method, and the copy in TCRdb shows in-frame clones only, minus some. Seen here are 200,000 to 250,000 clones, approximately 80% observed once, and the top ten hold about 7.4%. The specimen was peripheral blood. The receptor source for this set is a woman in her fifties or sixties with acute or convalescent COVID-19.

This sequence joins TRBV6-6 and TRBJ2-3, with 7 bases lining up with TRBD2. The CDR3 length is 15 residues. Trimming at V came to 2 bases and at J to 5 bases, leaving 7 bases not matched to a gene. Germline CDR1 is MNHNY and CDR2 is SVGAGI (reference sequence). Written as DNA, the CDR3 is TGTGCCAGCAGTTACACCGGGACTATGCAAGATACGCAGTATTTT. Translating it yields CASSYTGTMQDTQYF.

The chain is built from TRBV30 and TRBJ2-1; TRBD1 aligns across 7 bases. The V segment lost 0 bases and the J segment 9 bases; nucleotides outside the gene matches: 5. This CDR3 has 13 residues. Germline lookup yields CDR1 GTSNPN and CDR2 SVGIG (reference sequence). The CDR3 nucleotides are TGTGCCTGGAGTGTACCGGCAGGGGGTGAGCAGTTCTTC. It yields the protein CAWSVPAGGEQFF.

This clone came up a few times. The genes are TRBV20-1 and TRBJ1-5; D perhaps matches TRBD1 (5 bases). V was clipped by 3 bases and J by 6 bases, with 12 bases between them. The CDR3 is made up of 13 amino acids. Germline CDR1 and CDR2: DFQATT and SNEGSKA (reference sequence). The CDR3 is CSASAQVPQPQHF. The CDR3 DNA reads TGCAGTGCTAGTGCACAGGTGCCTCAGCCCCAGCATTTT.

Written as DNA, the CDR3 is TGTGCCAGCAGGGCATCGGGAGAGACCCAGTACTTC. It translates to CASRASGETQYF. V is TRBV2 and J is TRBJ2-5; unclear D gene. V dropped 6 bases and J dropped 4 bases, with 9 bases sitting between them. The germline gives CDR1 SNHLY, CDR2 FYNNEI. The CDR3 totals 12 residues.

CDR3 protein: CASTRGDYGYTF. The CDR3 region has the DNA TGTGCCAGCACTCGGGGAGACTATGGCTACACCTTC. The chain uses TRBV6-5 and TRBJ1-2; D unresolved. V gave up 7 bases and J gave up 3 bases, with 9 bases separating them. Germline CDR1 MNHEY, CDR2 SVGAGI. This CDR3 is built from 12 residues.

The rearrangement uses TRBV5-6 and TRBJ2-7, with TRBD1 as a possible D gene (6 bases). Per the germline V gene, CDR1 is SGHDT and CDR2 is YYEEEE. V dropped 3 bases and J dropped 5 bases, with 9 bases sitting between them. The CDR3 has 12 residues. This CDR3 reads CASSWGPNEQYF. The CDR3, as DNA: TGTGCCAGCAGCTGGGGGCCCAACGAGCAGTACTTC.

The chain couples TRBV6-2 or TRBV6-3 to TRBJ1-5, with a weak D call TRBD1 (6 bases). V was cut by 6 bases and J by 7 bases, with 16 bases left in between. CDR1 is MNHEY, CDR2 SVGEGT, per germline. The CDR3 runs to 14 residues. CDR3 loop: CASSRQDPLQPQHF. The CDR3 region has the DNA TGTGCCAGCAGCCGACAGGATCCCCTACAGCCCCAGCATTTT.

The chain carries TRBV2 and TRBJ2-1; weak D call: TRBD2 (6 bases). Germline V gene lookup returns CDR1 SNHLY and CDR2 FYNNEI. Trimming removed 7 bases from V and 0 bases from J, with 10 bases in between. There are 14 residues in the CDR3. The CDR3 DNA sequence: TGTGCCAGCATAGCGGTAAGCTCCTACAATGAGCAGTTCTTC. Translation: CASIAVSSYNEQFF.

J is TRBJ1-1 and V is TRBV15, with TRBD1 matching 8 bases. CDR1 LNHNV and CDR2 YYDKDF come from the germline V gene (reference sequence). V lost 1 base and J lost 1; bases outside the gene matches: 2. The CDR3 totals 15 residues. The CDR3 sequence: CATSRVGQGNTEAFF. CDR3 sequence (DNA): TGTGCCACCAGCAGAGTTGGACAGGGGAACACTGAAGCTTTCTTT.

This clone occurred once. The chain couples TRBV15 to TRBJ1-1; D may be TRBD1 (6 bases). CDR3 length: 13 residues. The ends were cut back, 3 bases at V and 4 bases at J, with 9 bases in the middle. In germline, CDR1 is LNHNV, CDR2 YYDKDF (reference sequence). The CDR3 DNA is TGTGCCACCAGCAGGCCGGACAGCACTGAAGCTTTCTTT. Encoded protein: CATSRPDSTEAFF.

The J gene is TRBJ2-1, the V gene TRBV27; 15 bases map to TRBD2. The V gene end was trimmed by 6 bases and the J gene end by 7 bases; junction bases not matched to a gene: 7. The CDR3 contains 16 residues. Germline CDR1 reads MNHEY; CDR2 reads SMNVEV (reference sequence). In DNA form, the CDR3 reads TGTGCCAGCAGACCGGGACTAGCGGGGGGCGGGAATGAGCAGTTCTTC. Its protein is CASRPGLAGGGNEQFF.

The V and J genes are TRBV20-1 and TRBJ2-7; D not resolved. Trimming left V 5 bases short and J 6 bases short, with 11 bases between. The CDR3 has 11 residues. Germline assignment: CDR1 DFQATT and CDR2 SNEGSKA (reference sequence). CDR3 sequence: CSARRGGEQYF. DNA of the CDR3: TGCAGTGCTCGCCGCGGTGGCGAGCAGTACTTC.

This chain joins TRBV4-1 and TRBJ1-4, with D maybe TRBD1 (6 bases). The CDR3 is 15 amino acids. Germline CDR1 and CDR2: MGHRA and YSYEKL. V lost 4 bases to trimming and J lost 8 bases, with 17 bases between them. The CDR3 DNA follows: TGCGCCAGCAGCCTAACAACGGGGGGCAGGGAAAAACTGTTTTTT. Translated: CASSLTTGGREKLFF.

This rearrangement joins TRBV4-1 to TRBJ1-4, with a possible D match to TRBD1 (6 bases). V lost 2 bases, J lost 4 bases, and 11 bases lay in between. Germline-derived CDR1 and CDR2 are MGHRA and YSYEKL. The CDR3 spans 15 residues. CDR3 in amino acids: CASSQLRQDNEKLFF. CDR3 in DNA: TGCGCCAGCAGCCAATTGAGACAGGATAATGAAAAACTGTTTTTT.

This clone was observed a single time. The rearrangement joins TRBV5-4 to TRBJ2-1; D is ambiguous. With 0 bases removed from V and 0 bases from J, the gap between germline ends came to 4 bases. Germline CDR1 and CDR2: SGHNT and YYREEE (reference sequence). This CDR3 region has 14 residues. CDR3 DNA sequence: TGTGCCAGCAGCTTGGACAGCTCCTACAATGAGCAGTTCTTC. Encoded protein: CASSLDSSYNEQFF.

The rearrangement links TRBV28 to TRBJ2-5; 7 bases match TRBD2. Germline lookup yields CDR1 MDHEN and CDR2 SYDVKM. Trimming at V came to 3 bases and at J to 5 bases, leaving 3 bases not matched to a gene. The CDR3 spans 13 residues. The CDR3 loop is CASSLGGKETQYF. The CDR3 coding sequence is TGTGCCAGCAGTTTGGGGGGGAAGGAGACCCAGTACTTC.

The chain is built from TRBV6-6 and TRBJ1-5; 8 bases agree with TRBD1. The CDR3 totals 15 residues. Trimming cost V 7 bases and J 2 bases; bases outside gene matches: 7. CDR1 and CDR2 (germline): MNHNY, SVGAGI (reference sequence). CDR3 residues: CASTPDRDGNQPQHF. CDR3 sequence (DNA): TGTGCCAGCACCCCGGACAGGGATGGCAATCAGCCCCAGCATTTT.

V usage is TRBV19 and J usage is TRBJ2-7; TRBD1 aligns across 8 bases. J was trimmed by 2 bases and V by 4 bases; bases with no gene match: 7. From germline, CDR1 is LNHDA and CDR2 SQIVND (reference sequence). The CDR3 runs to 15 residues. The CDR3, as DNA: TGTGCCAGTAGTACCCCGACAGGGGCCCCCTACGAGCAGTACTTC. Translated, it gives CASSTPTGAPYEQYF.

The chain joins TRBV4-3 to TRBJ1-1; D remains unclear. Germline CDR1 LGHNA, CDR2 YSLEER. V gave up 4 bases and J gave up 4 bases, with 22 bases separating them. The CDR3 runs 17 residues. The CDR3 DNA sequence: TGCGCCAGCAGCCCCTCCTCGGGAATGTATTTGGGCACTGAAGCTTTCTTT. Its translation: CASSPSSGMYLGTEAFF.

The chain carries TRBV29-1 and TRBJ2-1, with TRBD2 matching over 8 bases. The CDR3 has 13 amino acids. J lost 7 bases, V lost 7 bases, and 9 bases had no gene match. Germline V gene sequence: CDR1 SQVTM, CDR2 ANQGSEA. The CDR3 protein is CSAGLAGWNEQFF. For the CDR3, the DNA is TGCAGCGCCGGGCTAGCGGGCTGGAATGAGCAGTTCTTC.

The CDR3 nucleotides read TGTGCCAGCAGTTTAGTCGTTAGCAATCAGCCCCAGCATTTT. Its translation is CASSLVVSNQPQHF. The rearrangement links TRBV28 to TRBJ1-5; unclear D gene. The CDR3 is made up of 14 amino acids. V dropped 2 bases and J dropped 0 bases, with 5 bases sitting between them. CDR1 MDHEN and CDR2 SYDVKM come from the germline V gene.

The chain carries TRBV9 and TRBJ1-2; weak D call: TRBD1 (5 bases). The CDR3 is made up of 13 amino acids. Germline V CDR1 and CDR2: SGDLS, YYNGEE. V was pared by 4 bases and J by 5 bases, with 12 bases between. CDR3 in DNA: TGTGCCAGCAGCCCAAGCCAGGGATATGGCTACACCTTC. It specifies CASSPSQGYGYTF.

The V gene is TRBV3-1 (or the pseudogene TRBV3-2), the J gene TRBJ1-2; TRBD1 agrees at 9 bases. Germline CDR1 LGHDT, CDR2 YNNKEL (reference sequence). CDR3 length equals 14 residues. V shed 0 bases, J shed 7 bases, and the junction held 3 bases outside the gene matches. The CDR3 DNA sequence: TGTGCCAGCAGCCAAGAGACAGGGGGTTCTGGCTACACCTTC. Translating gives CASSQETGGSGYTF.

This clone was counted only a few times. The rearrangement links TRBV12-3 or TRBV12-4 to TRBJ1-4; D gene unclear. The V gene lost 3 bases and the J gene lost 5 bases, with 7 bases spanning the gap. The length of the CDR3 is 13 residues. CDR3: CASSFVPNEKLFF. CDR3 in DNA: TGTGCCAGCAGTTTCGTTCCGAATGAAAAACTGTTTTTT.

This clone was seen a single time. CDR3 amino acids: CASSLDHRAVETQYF. The CDR3 DNA is TGTGCCAGCAGCTTGGATCACAGGGCGGTGGAGACCCAGTACTTC. The chain carries TRBV5-4 and TRBJ2-5, with a possible D match to TRBD1 (6 bases). Germline lookup yields CDR1 SGHNT and CDR2 YYREEE (reference sequence). This CDR3 region has 15 residues. The V gene lost 0 bases and the J gene lost 5 bases, with 14 bases spanning the gap.

The chain uses TRBV5-1 and TRBJ2-2; 9 positions match TRBD1. The V gene's germline CDR1 is SGHRS and CDR2 YFSETQ. V dropped 4 bases and J dropped 4; count of bases not matched to a gene: 5. The CDR3 has 15 residues. CDR3 loop: CASSTGTGPTGELFF. CDR3 DNA: TGCGCCAGCAGCACCGGGACAGGGCCCACCGGGGAGCTGTTTTTT.

V is TRBV19 and J is TRBJ2-7, with 9 nucleotides matching TRBD2. From germline, CDR1 is LNHDA and CDR2 SQIVND (reference sequence). This CDR3 comprises 15 residues. V shed 5 bases, J shed 5 bases, and the junction held 10 bases outside the gene matches. The CDR3 DNA reads TGTGCCAGTAGTGCCACAGACGCGGGAGGGGACGAGCAGTACTTC. It specifies CASSATDAGGDEQYF.